The clone carrying this T cell receptor (beta chain) was seen many times. What it binds is not known. The data belong to a study of T-cell reconstitution after alpha-beta-depleted transplantation in children. V gave up 4 bases and J gave up 8 bases, with 17 bases separating them. There are 14 residues in the CDR3. Construction of the TCRbeta library involved unique molecular identifiers. TCRdb re-derived calls from the PCR reads in MiXCR, one entry per CDR3 protein. The sample carries a few hundred thousand distinct CDR3 sequences, about 6.6% recorded once. General study points: After one year, T-cell counts and TCRbeta diversity mostly came from new T cells. Alpha-beta T cells about two months after transplant reportedly derived from several hundred expanded graft clones. In some patients, recipient T cells and intrathymic progenitors surviving conditioning explained high day-60 diversity.

This sample comprised PBMCs, obtained before TCRalphabeta/CD19-depleted stem cell transplant. The clonotype was recovered from a boy aged 2-15 years with acute lymphoblastic leukemia, due to receive a stem cell transplant. The chain joins TRBV12-3 or TRBV12-4 to TRBJ1-2; D remains ambiguous. The CDR3 sequence is CASSSSPVSWGYTF. The CDR3 region has the DNA TGTGCCAGCAGTTCGTCCCCAGTGTCCTGGGGCTACACCTTC.